These T cell receptor beta chains were read from a single sample in a study of response to subunit inactivated influenza vaccine. TCRdb used MiXCR to reprocess the RT-PCR reads, holding one entry per CDR3 protein. The data contain approximately 310,000 distinct CDR3 sequences, 20% to 25% of them singletons. The sample consisted of PBMCs from blood, taken about 20 months after vaccination. These receptor sequences come from a man aged 50-75 years who received an inactivated influenza vaccine. The CDR3 runs from the conserved cysteine through the conserved F or W. D genes are given only for firm matches. A row's size may be missing; if present it is once, few, many or a size class.

d_gene	abundance	v_gene	j_gene	CDR3nt	CDR3aa
TRBD1	few	TRBV15	TRBJ1-6	TGTGCCACCAGCAGAGATGCGAATCCCGGGACAGCCAATTCACCCCTCCACTTT	CATSRDANPGTANSPLHF
TRBD1	-	TRBV3-1	TRBJ1-1	TGTGCCAGCAGCTTCGACAGGGGTGTTGAAGCTTTCTTT	CASSFDRGVEAFF
-	-	TRBV24-1	TRBJ2-1	TGTGCCACCAGTGATGGACCTTTCAATGAGCAGTTCTTC	CATSDGPFNEQFF
-	-	TRBV5-1	TRBJ1-1	TGCGCCAGCAGCCTCAGACCACGGGACACTGAAGCTTTCTTT	CASSLRPRDTEAFF
-	-	TRBV20-1	TRBJ2-3	TGCAGTGCTAATCACCGGGACCAAGCCTCCGATACGCAGTATTTT	CSANHRDQASDTQYF
-	-	TRBV20-1	TRBJ2-2	TGCAGTGCCAGGAACCGGGGCCGAGAGACGAACACCGGGGAGCTGTTTTTT	CSARNRGRETNTGELFF
-	few	TRBV28	TRBJ2-2	TGTGCCAGCAGTTTCCGACCCTACACCGGGGAGCTGTTTTTT	CASSFRPYTGELFF
-	many	TRBV28	TRBJ2-5	TGTGCCAGCAGTTTTGGCGGGGGCCAGGAGACCCAGTACTTC	CASSFGGGQETQYF
TRBD1	few	TRBV12-3/TRBV12-4	TRBJ1-6	TGTGCCAGCAGTTCCGGGACAGCGTATAATTCACCCCTCCACTTT	CASSSGTAYNSPLHF
-	-	TRBV6-5	TRBJ2-3	TGTGCCAGCAGTTACAGGTCAGGGGCGCCCACAGATACGCAGTATTTT	CASSYRSGAPTDTQYF